The rows below give T cell receptor beta chains drawn from one sample of a study of shared clonotypes between healthy human individuals. TCRdb's table, derived via immunoSEQ multiplex PCR, lists solely in-frame clones and lacks some. Found here are 95,000 to 120,000 clones, 68% of them singletons; the top ten hold around 24%. Sequenced input: memory CD8+ T cells sorted from blood. These receptors came from a woman aged 25 to 39 in good health. CDR3s include the opening cysteine and the closing phenylalanine or tryptophan. A D gene is named only where the DNA matches it firmly. The size field is filled for only some rows; it gives once, few, many or a size class.

clone_size: NA
j_call: TRBJ2-1
v_call: TRBV4-2
d_call: NA
cdr3_nt: TGTGCCAGCAGCCAAGGCGGGATACGGGAAGGGCATGAGCAGTTCTTC
cdr3_aa: CASSQGGIREGHEQFF

clone_size: medium-sized
j_call: TRBJ2-7
v_call: TRBV2
d_call: NA
cdr3_nt: TGTGCCAGCACTCCTAGGGAACAGGGAAGCTACGAGCAGTACTTC
cdr3_aa: CASTPREQGSYEQYF

clone_size: NA
j_call: TRBJ2-7
v_call: TRBV4-2
d_call: NA
cdr3_nt: TGTGCCAGCAGCCCCGAAAAGTGGGGCGAGCAGTACTTC
cdr3_aa: CASSPEKWGEQYF

clone_size: once
j_call: TRBJ2-1
v_call: TRBV15
d_call: NA
cdr3_nt: TGTGCCACCAGCAGAGATGCAGGGGATGAGCAGTTCTTC
cdr3_aa: CATSRDAGDEQFF

clone_size: NA
j_call: TRBJ1-1
v_call: TRBV19
d_call: NA
cdr3_nt: TGTGCCAGTAGTATAGATCCCAGGGCTCTGAACACTGAAGCTTTCTTT
cdr3_aa: CASSIDPRALNTEAFF

clone_size: few
j_call: TRBJ1-5
v_call: TRBV28
d_call: TRBD1
cdr3_nt: TGTGCCAGCAGTACAACAGGGGGCAGCAATCAGCCCCAGCATTTT
cdr3_aa: CASSTTGGSNQPQHF

clone_size: few
j_call: TRBJ2-2
v_call: TRBV9
d_call: TRBD2
cdr3_nt: TGTGCCAGCAGCGTAGCGGAGCTAGCGGGAAAAGGGGAGCTGTTTTTT
cdr3_aa: CASSVAELAGKGELFF

clone_size: NA
j_call: TRBJ2-2
v_call: TRBV6-4
d_call: NA
cdr3_nt: TGTGCCAGCACCGCTTCGAACACCGGGGAGCTGTTTTTT
cdr3_aa: CASTASNTGELFF

clone_size: NA
j_call: TRBJ2-3
v_call: TRBV7-9
d_call: TRBD1
cdr3_nt: TGTGCCAGCAGCTTAGGTTGGGGACAGGATGACACAGATACGCAGTATTTT
cdr3_aa: CASSLGWGQDDTDTQYF

clone_size: few
j_call: TRBJ2-1
v_call: TRBV2
d_call: NA
cdr3_nt: TGTGCCAGCAGTCCAGGGGGAGCGGGGGACTCCTACAATGAGCAGTTCTTC
cdr3_aa: CASSPGGAGDSYNEQFF

clone_size: many
j_call: TRBJ2-1
v_call: TRBV27
d_call: NA
cdr3_nt: TGTGCCAGCAGTTTCGCAAACAATGAGCAGTTCTTC
cdr3_aa: CASSFANNEQFF

clone_size: NA
j_call: TRBJ2-7
v_call: TRBV6-1
d_call: NA
cdr3_nt: TGTGCCAGCAGTGAAGTGGCAGGGGAAAACGAGCAGTACTTC
cdr3_aa: CASSEVAGENEQYF

clone_size: NA
j_call: TRBJ2-7
v_call: TRBV28
d_call: NA
cdr3_nt: TGTGCCAGTTCCACAGGGCTCCCCTACGAGCAGTACTTC
cdr3_aa: CASSTGLPYEQYF

clone_size: few
j_call: TRBJ1-3
v_call: TRBV28
d_call: NA
cdr3_nt: TGTGCCAGCAGTCCCGGTTGGACCATATATTTT
cdr3_aa: CASSPGWTIYF

clone_size: once
j_call: TRBJ1-5
v_call: TRBV2
d_call: NA
cdr3_nt: TGTGCCAGCAGTGACTCGGGCAGCAGCAATCAGCCCCAGCATTTT
cdr3_aa: CASSDSGSSNQPQHF

clone_size: few
j_call: TRBJ2-3
v_call: TRBV10-3
d_call: TRBD1
cdr3_nt: TGTGCCATCAGTGAGGGGACAGGCCACACAGATACGCAGTATTTT
cdr3_aa: CAISEGTGHTDTQYF

clone_size: NA
j_call: TRBJ1-3
v_call: TRBV25-1
d_call: TRBD1
cdr3_nt: TGTGCCAGCAGTGATGAGGGGGCGCTCACCTCTGGAAACACCATATATTTT
cdr3_aa: CASSDEGALTSGNTIYF

clone_size: NA
j_call: TRBJ1-1
v_call: TRBV5-1
d_call: NA
cdr3_nt: TGCGCCAGCAGCCTGGGGGCCGAGACCTTCCGGGCTCGGCAGGGTTTCTTT
cdr3_aa: CASSLGAETFRARQGFF

clone_size: once
j_call: TRBJ2-7
v_call: TRBV28
d_call: TRBD2
cdr3_nt: TGTGCCAGCAGTCCGCCGGGACTAGCGGGAGGGCTCTACGAGCAGTACTTC
cdr3_aa: CASSPPGLAGGLYEQYF

clone_size: NA
j_call: TRBJ1-2
v_call: TRBV28
d_call: NA
cdr3_nt: TGTGCCAGCAGTTTACGGACAGCCGAAGACTATGGCTACACCTTC
cdr3_aa: CASSLRTAEDYGYTF

clone_size: NA
j_call: TRBJ2-7
v_call: TRBV2
d_call: NA
cdr3_nt: TGTGCCAGCAGTGAAGGGCAGGGGAGGAACGAGCAGTACTTC
cdr3_aa: CASSEGQGRNEQYF

clone_size: few
j_call: TRBJ2-3
v_call: TRBV11-2
d_call: NA
cdr3_nt: TGTGCCAGCAGCTTAGAGGTGACAGATACGCAGTATTTT
cdr3_aa: CASSLEVTDTQYF

clone_size: NA
j_call: TRBJ2-4
v_call: TRBV19
d_call: NA
cdr3_nt: TGTGCCAGTAGTAACTGGGACCCAGAGGAGTACTTC
cdr3_aa: CASSNWDPEEYF

clone_size: NA
j_call: TRBJ2-1
v_call: TRBV29-1
d_call: NA
cdr3_nt: TGCAGCGTTGAGGACGGCAATGAGCAGTTCTTC
cdr3_aa: CSVEDGNEQFF

clone_size: NA
j_call: TRBJ1-2
v_call: TRBV2
d_call: NA
cdr3_nt: TGTGCCAGCGGAGTAGCGAGGGCCGGCTATGGCTACACCTTC
cdr3_aa: CASGVARAGYGYTF

clone_size: NA
j_call: TRBJ2-5
v_call: TRBV4-1
d_call: NA
cdr3_nt: TGCGCCAGCAGCCAAGATGGTAAGGGCGACCAGGAGACCCAGTACTTC
cdr3_aa: CASSQDGKGDQETQYF

clone_size: NA
j_call: TRBJ1-2
v_call: TRBV2
d_call: TRBD1
cdr3_nt: TGTGCCAGCACCGAGACAGGGGCTGGCTACACCTTC
cdr3_aa: CASTETGAGYTF

clone_size: NA
j_call: TRBJ2-1
v_call: TRBV6-4
d_call: TRBD1
cdr3_nt: TGTGCCAGCAGTGATGGTCAGGGGGCCGATGAGCAGTTCTTC
cdr3_aa: CASSDGQGADEQFF